This TCR beta chain derives from a study of vaccination and CD4 T cells after COVID-19. Study-wide results and caveats: Median about 86% of reactive clones detected in convalescent patients emerged only post-vaccination.

This CDR3 has 16 residues. With 0 bases removed from V and 0 bases from J, the gap between germline ends came to 6 bases. Germline V gives CDR1 MNHEY, CDR2 SMNVEV (reference sequence). Treatment meaning: approximately 9-day PBMC culture with coronavirus spike peptide pools or control peptides (ViraFEST assay). Two million PBMCs went into each well for culture with about 9.5 IU/ml IL-2 and around 9.6 ug/ml peptide pools. Sequence data for DNA of cultured CD4+ T cells were generated by the Oncomine TCR Beta short-read assay. TCRdb analysed the PCR reads with MiXCR anew, one entry per CDR3 protein. The data contain roughly 13,000 distinct CDR3 sequences, approximately 60% of them singletons. This clonotype turned up a few times. Antigen: not known.

The chain uses TRBV27 and TRBJ1-6; D not resolved. This receptor was obtained from a human donor who had recovered from COVID-19. Sequencing input: CD4+ T cells from blood, cultured in vitro. CDR3 DNA sequence: TGTGCCAGCAGTTTATCGACGAGCTCCTATAATTCACCCCTCCACTTT. Translation gives CASSLSTSSYNSPLHF.